A selection of T cell receptor beta chains follows, all from one sample in a study of fetal regulatory T cell absence and autoimmunity. TCRdb's table, derived via immunoSEQ multiplex PCR, lists solely in-frame clones and lacks some. This table holds some 87,000 clones, around 72% found once. The sample taken for sequencing was pancreas tissue. The origin of the receptors is a male donor with IPEX syndrome. Both conserved end residues are part of each CDR3. The D gene is left open where the match is weak. The size of a clone is reported for some rows only, either as once, few or many, or as a class for expanded clones.

d_call: TRBD2
clone_size: once
v_call: TRBV7-9
j_call: TRBJ2-3
cdr3_aa: CASSRTSGGRTDTQYF
cdr3_nt: TGTGCCAGCAGTCGAACTAGCGGGGGGCGCACAGATACGCAGTATTTT

d_call: NA
clone_size: few
v_call: TRBV9
j_call: TRBJ1-2
cdr3_aa: CASSVGGVYGYTF
cdr3_nt: TGTGCCAGCAGCGTAGGCGGCGTCTATGGCTACACCTTC

d_call: TRBD2
clone_size: once
v_call: TRBV19
j_call: TRBJ2-1
cdr3_aa: CASSIGTRDYNEQFF
cdr3_nt: TGTGCCAGTAGTATCGGGACTAGAGACTACAATGAGCAGTTCTTC

d_call: NA
clone_size: few
v_call: TRBV2
j_call: TRBJ2-7
cdr3_aa: CASRGSQYEQYF
cdr3_nt: TGTGCCAGCAGGGGTTCTCAGTACGAGCAGTACTTC

d_call: TRBD2
clone_size: once
v_call: TRBV13
j_call: TRBJ2-5
cdr3_aa: CASSLRSASGGRGTQYF
cdr3_nt: TGTGCCAGCAGCTTAAGATCGGCTAGCGGGGGCCGGGGGACCCAGTACTTC

d_call: NA
clone_size: NA
v_call: TRBV13
j_call: TRBJ2-7
cdr3_aa: CASANGTVSYEQYF
cdr3_nt: TGTGCCAGCGCGAACGGGACGGTATCCTACGAGCAGTACTTC

d_call: TRBD1
clone_size: NA
v_call: TRBV18
j_call: TRBJ1-2
cdr3_aa: CASSPTGQGNYGYTF
cdr3_nt: TGTGCCAGCTCACCGACGGGACAGGGGAACTATGGCTACACCTTC

d_call: NA
clone_size: NA
v_call: TRBV4-1
j_call: TRBJ2-1
cdr3_aa: CASSQRNGLSSYNEQFF
cdr3_nt: TGCGCCAGCAGCCAACGTAATGGGTTGAGCTCCTACAATGAGCAGTTCTTC

d_call: TRBD1
clone_size: NA
v_call: TRBV6-1
j_call: TRBJ2-7
cdr3_aa: CASSDRGWYEQYF
cdr3_nt: TGTGCCAGCAGTGACAGGGGGTGGTACGAGCAGTACTTC

d_call: NA
clone_size: NA
v_call: TRBV20-1
j_call: TRBJ1-1
cdr3_aa: CSVGGNTEAFF
cdr3_nt: TGCAGTGTTGGGGGGAACACTGAAGCTTTCTTT

d_call: NA
clone_size: few
v_call: TRBV9
j_call: TRBJ2-3
cdr3_aa: CASSVADITDTQYF
cdr3_nt: TGTGCCAGCAGCGTAGCGGACATCACAGATACGCAGTATTTT

d_call: NA
clone_size: NA
v_call: TRBV6-6
j_call: TRBJ1-1
cdr3_aa: CASSLRLGSEAFF
cdr3_nt: TGTGCCAGCAGCCTCCGGCTTGGGAGTGAAGCTTTCTTT

d_call: NA
clone_size: NA
v_call: TRBV6-5
j_call: TRBJ1-2
cdr3_aa: CASSYSGRGYGYTF
cdr3_nt: TGTGCCAGCAGTTACTCCGGGAGAGGCTATGGCTACACCTTC

d_call: NA
clone_size: NA
v_call: TRBV5-1
j_call: TRBJ1-4
cdr3_aa: CASSLAGGATNEKLFF
cdr3_nt: TGCGCCAGCAGCTTGGCCGGGGGTGCAACTAATGAAAAACTGTTTTTT

d_call: NA
clone_size: NA
v_call: TRBV7-8
j_call: TRBJ2-1
cdr3_aa: CASRLKDYNEQFF
cdr3_nt: TGTGCCAGCCGCCTTAAAGACTACAATGAGCAGTTCTTC

d_call: TRBD2
clone_size: NA
v_call: TRBV27
j_call: TRBJ2-3
cdr3_aa: CASGLAGDTQYF
cdr3_nt: TGTGCCAGCGGACTAGCGGGAGATACGCAGTATTTT

d_call: NA
clone_size: NA
v_call: TRBV5-1
j_call: TRBJ2-7
cdr3_aa: CASSTGLRPGDEQYF
cdr3_nt: TGCGCCAGCAGCACGGGCCTACGGCCCGGGGACGAGCAGTACTTC

d_call: TRBD1
clone_size: NA
v_call: TRBV7-9
j_call: TRBJ1-2
cdr3_aa: CASSLTTGIYGYTF
cdr3_nt: TGTGCCAGCAGCCTTACGACAGGGATCTATGGCTACACCTTC

d_call: NA
clone_size: NA
v_call: TRBV5-5
j_call: TRBJ2-7
cdr3_aa: CASSLHPYEQYF
cdr3_nt: TGTGCCAGCAGCTTGCACCCCTACGAGCAGTACTTC

d_call: NA
clone_size: NA
v_call: TRBV5-4
j_call: TRBJ1-2
cdr3_aa: CASSLGDNWYGYTF
cdr3_nt: TGTGCCAGCAGCTTGGGGGACAATTGGTATGGCTACACCTTC

d_call: TRBD2
clone_size: NA
v_call: TRBV6-5
j_call: TRBJ2-7
cdr3_aa: CASSYSTSGERYEQYF
cdr3_nt: TGTGCCAGCAGTTACTCTACTAGCGGGGAACGCTACGAGCAGTACTTC

d_call: NA
clone_size: NA
v_call: TRBV6-5
j_call: TRBJ1-1
cdr3_aa: CASSYQETDANTEAFF
cdr3_nt: TGTGCCAGCAGTTACCAAGAGACAGACGCGAACACTGAAGCTTTCTTT

d_call: TRBD2
clone_size: once
v_call: TRBV23-1
j_call: TRBJ2-3
cdr3_aa: CASSHSLGGTDTQYF
cdr3_nt: TGCGCCAGCAGTCATTCACTGGGGGGGACAGATACGCAGTATTTT

d_call: TRBD2
clone_size: NA
v_call: TRBV6-1
j_call: TRBJ2-2
cdr3_aa: CASSEALLRISGGNTGELFF
cdr3_nt: TGTGCCAGCAGTGAAGCGCTTCTCCGGATTTCGGGAGGGAACACCGGGGAGCTGTTTTTT

d_call: TRBD1
clone_size: NA
v_call: TRBV4-1
j_call: TRBJ2-1
cdr3_aa: CASSQVRWTGHNEQFF
cdr3_nt: TGCGCCAGCAGCCAAGTAAGATGGACAGGGCACAATGAGCAGTTCTTC

d_call: NA
clone_size: NA
v_call: TRBV6-1
j_call: TRBJ1-4
cdr3_aa: CASSEEEKLFF
cdr3_nt: TGTGCCAGCAGTGAAGAGGAAAAACTGTTTTTT

d_call: NA
clone_size: NA
v_call: TRBV7-9
j_call: TRBJ2-5
cdr3_aa: CASSQSGVLQETQYF
cdr3_nt: TGTGCCAGCAGCCAATCGGGGGTGTTACAAGAGACCCAGTACTTC

d_call: NA
clone_size: NA
v_call: TRBV6-5
j_call: TRBJ1-1
cdr3_aa: CASSYRGAEAFF
cdr3_nt: TGTGCCAGCAGTTATCGGGGTGCTGAAGCTTTCTTT

d_call: NA
clone_size: once
v_call: TRBV12-5
j_call: TRBJ2-3
cdr3_aa: CASGLVSGGTDTQYF
cdr3_nt: TGTGCTAGTGGTTTGGTGTCAGGGGGCACAGATACGCAGTATTTT

d_call: TRBD2
clone_size: NA
v_call: TRBV29-1
j_call: TRBJ2-1
cdr3_aa: CSARAGDYNEQFF
cdr3_nt: TGCAGCGCTAGGGCGGGAGACTACAATGAGCAGTTCTTC

d_call: NA
clone_size: NA
v_call: TRBV5-1
j_call: TRBJ1-5
cdr3_aa: CASSCPRGNQPQHF
cdr3_nt: TGCGCCAGCAGCTGCCCGAGGGGAAATCAGCCCCAGCATTTT

d_call: NA
clone_size: NA
v_call: TRBV27
j_call: TRBJ2-3
cdr3_aa: CASSLQGQGTDTQYF
cdr3_nt: TGTGCCAGCAGTCTACAGGGCCAGGGCACAGATACGCAGTATTTT

d_call: NA
clone_size: NA
v_call: TRBV9
j_call: TRBJ2-5
cdr3_aa: CASSDNTGRGETQYF
cdr3_nt: TGTGCCAGCAGCGATAATACAGGCAGGGGAGAGACCCAGTACTTC

d_call: TRBD1
clone_size: few
v_call: TRBV18
j_call: TRBJ1-5
cdr3_aa: CASVHRGRGNQPQHF
cdr3_nt: TGTGCCAGCGTCCACAGGGGGCGAGGCAATCAGCCCCAGCATTTT

d_call: TRBD2
clone_size: NA
v_call: TRBV5-5
j_call: TRBJ2-3
cdr3_aa: CASSRGTSGTDTQYF
cdr3_nt: TGTGCCAGCAGCCGAGGGACTAGCGGCACAGATACGCAGTATTTT

d_call: TRBD1
clone_size: NA
v_call: TRBV11-3
j_call: TRBJ2-3
cdr3_aa: CASSPDRGLADTQYF
cdr3_nt: TGTGCCAGCAGCCCGGACAGGGGGCTAGCAGATACGCAGTATTTT

d_call: NA
clone_size: once
v_call: TRBV10-3
j_call: TRBJ2-7
cdr3_aa: CAISEPPLYEQYF
cdr3_nt: TGTGCCATCAGTGAACCCCCCCTCTACGAGCAGTACTTC

d_call: TRBD2
clone_size: NA
v_call: TRBV2
j_call: TRBJ2-1
cdr3_aa: CASSELGGAYNEQFF
cdr3_nt: TGTGCCAGCAGTGAACTCGGGGGGGCCTACAATGAGCAGTTCTTC

d_call: TRBD2
clone_size: NA
v_call: TRBV14
j_call: TRBJ2-1
cdr3_aa: CASSQTSGRYNEQFF
cdr3_nt: TGTGCCAGCAGCCAAACTAGCGGGAGATACAATGAGCAGTTCTTC

d_call: TRBD1
clone_size: NA
v_call: TRBV6-1
j_call: TRBJ1-1
cdr3_aa: CASSEDRSYTEAFF
cdr3_nt: TGTGCCAGCAGTGAGGACAGGAGTTACACTGAAGCTTTCTTT

d_call: TRBD2
clone_size: NA
v_call: TRBV27
j_call: TRBJ2-3
cdr3_aa: CASSLKNAGGYTDTQYF
cdr3_nt: TGTGCCAGCAGTTTAAAGAACGCGGGAGGGTACACAGATACGCAGTATTTT